The rows below give T cell receptor beta chains drawn from one sample of a study of a mutant IDH1 vaccine in newly diagnosed glioma. Assay used: immunoSEQ multiplex PCR; TCRdb lists only in-frame clones, some missing. The profile shows more than 35,000 clones, 65% to 85% of them singletons. These receptors' targets are unknown. The input for sequencing was PBMCs, taken from a glioma patient whose treatment included an IDH1 peptide vaccine. The source of these receptors is a man aged 35 to 55 with glioma. Both conserved end residues are part of each CDR3.

J	V	CDR3
TRBJ1-3	TRBV19	CASTRYRNTIYF
TRBJ1-5	TRBV7-2	CASSFTGASNQPQHF
TRBJ1-1	TRBV10-3	CAISRGGTEAFF
TRBJ2-4	TRBV11-1	CASDGPGVNKNIQYF
TRBJ1-5	TRBV7-2	CASSLVAGGGNQPQHF
TRBJ1-1	TRBV4-2	CASSQVTGDTEAFF
TRBJ2-2	TRBV29-1	CSVLRGDSDANTGELFF
TRBJ1-2	TRBV9	CASSASQVERVYGYTF
TRBJ2-5	TRBV19	CASSIDRGTSVQETQYF
TRBJ1-5	TRBV30	CAWSKGRSQPQHF
TRBJ2-3	TRBV5-1	CASSPRQGGTTDTQYF
TRBJ1-2	TRBV5-6	CASSLVPAARGYTF
TRBJ2-3	TRBV10-1	CASRDSGDTQYF
TRBJ1-1	TRBV6-5	CASSQILNTEAFF
TRBJ1-1	TRBV7-2	CASSLPELLNTEAFF
TRBJ1-2	TRBV27	CASTPHLGAGNYGYTF
TRBJ2-1	TRBV10-3	CAISESLAAGGGSDEQFF
TRBJ1-3	TRBV4-1	CASSQGILRRVAGNTIYF
TRBJ1-4	TRBV15	CATSRDPGKNEKLFF
TRBJ1-6	TRBV18	CASSPLGDRESPLHF
TRBJ1-5	TRBV6-5	CASSTDSNQPQHF
TRBJ1-1	TRBV5-4	CASSRGLNTEAFF
.	TRBV29-1	CSVGSGRYEQYF
TRBJ1-2	TRBV19	CASSIGVGQYYGYTF
TRBJ2-7	TRBV5-1	CASSPGLNSYEQYF
TRBJ2-2	TRBV29-1	CSVEAFSAGRGGELFF
TRBJ1-5	TRBV6-6	CASSPRGSSNQPQHF
TRBJ1-5	TRBV7-2	CASSLAGGMGQPQHF
TRBJ1-5	TRBV2	CASNELSNQPQHF
TRBJ2-2	TRBV15	CATRYEGGSTGELFF
TRBJ2-1	TRBV2	CASRRDSGTPSQGEQFF
TRBJ1-6	TRBV7-9	CASSLGQGFYNSPLHF
TRBJ1-5	TRBV27	CASRNGQNQPQHF
TRBJ2-5	TRBV11-3	CASSAGTSGRQETQYF
TRBJ1-1	TRBV5-5	CASSFAVGNTEAFF